This T cell receptor (beta chain) came from a study of cytomegalovirus exposure and HLA in healthy donors. Findings and limits, study-wide: Through in vitro validation, a few CMV-associated chains were shown to be specific for CMV antigens. In an earlier analysis, productive rearrangement rates for most beta V segments clustered near 87% or 30%.

The ends were cut back, 9 bases at V and 0 bases at J, with 12 bases in the middle. CDR3 length equals 14 residues. CDR1 is MGHRA, CDR2 YSYEKL, per germline. This clone showed up just a few times. Its matching antigen is unknown. Primers: 60 Vbeta forward and 13 Jbeta reverse. Sequencing used immunoSEQ multiplex PCR; TCRdb keeps in-frame clones, though not all of them. The sample lists about 140,000 clones, roughly two thirds occurring once. Healthy individuals who donated bone marrow served as the donors. The receptor's source is a male donor in good health and CMV-seronegative. The chain joins TRBV4-1 to TRBJ1-3; tentatively, D is TRBD1 (6 bases). The sample was PBMCs. The CDR3 spells CASSNRDSGNTIYF. The DNA of the CDR3 is TGCGCCAGTAGTAACAGGGACTCTGGAAACACCATATATTTT.